The present entry profiles one T cell receptor beta chain with its context. Its antigen is still unknown. This entry belongs to a study of cytomegalovirus exposure and HLA in healthy donors. Whole-study results and caveats: Among TCR sequences, most were rare, though some public TCRs appeared in many donors. It was confirmed in vitro that a few of the CMV-associated chains were specific for CMV antigens.

Sequenced by immunoSEQ multiplex PCR; TCRdb stores in-frame clones only, minus some. There are about 360,000 clones in the sample; about nine tenths occur only once, and 0.65% to 0.95% lies in the top ten. V lost 3 bases, J lost 6 bases, and 10 bases stayed unmatched. The CDR3 loop spans 15 amino acids. Germline CDR1 and CDR2: KGHSH and LQKENI. The J gene is TRBJ2-7, the V gene TRBV18; TRBD1 agrees at 8 bases. This receptor was obtained from a woman under 30 in good health and CMV-seronegative. Specimen: PBMCs. CDR3 bases: TGTGCCAGCTCACCTAGGGGACAGGATGGGCTCGAGCAGTACTTC. It encodes CASSPRGQDGLEQYF. The full variable domain, rest sourced from reference TRBV18 and TRBJ2-7, is NAGVMQNPRHLVRRRGQEARLRCSPMKGHSHVYWYRQLPEEGLKFMVYLQKENIIDESGMPKERFSAEFPKEGPSILRIQQVVRGDSAAYFCASSPRGQDGLEQYFGPGTRLTVT.